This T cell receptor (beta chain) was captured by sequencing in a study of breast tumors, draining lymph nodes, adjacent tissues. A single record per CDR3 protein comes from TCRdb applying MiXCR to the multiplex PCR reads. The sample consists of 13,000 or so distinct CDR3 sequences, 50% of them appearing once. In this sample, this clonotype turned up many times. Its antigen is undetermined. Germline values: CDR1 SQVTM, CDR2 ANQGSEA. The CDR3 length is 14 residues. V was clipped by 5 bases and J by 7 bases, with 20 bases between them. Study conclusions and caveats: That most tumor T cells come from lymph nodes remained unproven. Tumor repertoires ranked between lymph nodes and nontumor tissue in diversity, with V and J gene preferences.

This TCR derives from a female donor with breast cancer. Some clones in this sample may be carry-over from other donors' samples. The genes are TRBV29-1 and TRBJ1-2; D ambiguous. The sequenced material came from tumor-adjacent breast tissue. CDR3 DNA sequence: TGCAGCGTTCAAACTAGTCCCCTGGCTGGTGGCTACACCTTC. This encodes CSVQTSPLAGGYTF.